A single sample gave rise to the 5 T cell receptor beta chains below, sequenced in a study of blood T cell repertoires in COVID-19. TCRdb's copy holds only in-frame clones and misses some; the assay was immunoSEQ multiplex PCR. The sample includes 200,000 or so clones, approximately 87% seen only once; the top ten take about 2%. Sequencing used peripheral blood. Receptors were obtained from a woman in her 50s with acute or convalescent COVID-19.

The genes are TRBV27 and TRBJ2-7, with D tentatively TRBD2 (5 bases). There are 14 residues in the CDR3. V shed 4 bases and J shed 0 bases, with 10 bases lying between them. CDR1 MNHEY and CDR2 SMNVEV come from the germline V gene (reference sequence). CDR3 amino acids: CASSSGISSYEQYF. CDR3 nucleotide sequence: TGTGCCAGCAGTTCGGGGATCAGCTCCTACGAGCAGTACTTC.

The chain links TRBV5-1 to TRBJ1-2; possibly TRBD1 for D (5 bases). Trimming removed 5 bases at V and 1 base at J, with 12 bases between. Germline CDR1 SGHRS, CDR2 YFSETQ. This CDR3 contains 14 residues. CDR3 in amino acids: CASSTTGDNYGYTF. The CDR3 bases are TGCGCCAGCAGTACCACAGGAGATAACTATGGCTACACCTTC.

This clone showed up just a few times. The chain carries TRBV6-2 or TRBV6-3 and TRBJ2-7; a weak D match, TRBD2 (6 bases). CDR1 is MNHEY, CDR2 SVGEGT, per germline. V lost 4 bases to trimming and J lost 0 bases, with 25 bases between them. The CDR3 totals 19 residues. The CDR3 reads CASSSSPLRGGAFSYEQYF. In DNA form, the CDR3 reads TGTGCCAGCAGTTCAAGTCCCCTCCGGGGCGGGGCCTTCTCCTACGAGCAGTACTTC.

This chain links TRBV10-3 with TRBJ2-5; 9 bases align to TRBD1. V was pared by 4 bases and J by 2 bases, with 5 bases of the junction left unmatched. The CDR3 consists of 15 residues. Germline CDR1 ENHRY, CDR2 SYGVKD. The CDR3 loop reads CAISVETGGQETQYF. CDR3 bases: TGTGCCATCAGTGTTGAGACAGGGGGGCAAGAGACCCAGTACTTC.

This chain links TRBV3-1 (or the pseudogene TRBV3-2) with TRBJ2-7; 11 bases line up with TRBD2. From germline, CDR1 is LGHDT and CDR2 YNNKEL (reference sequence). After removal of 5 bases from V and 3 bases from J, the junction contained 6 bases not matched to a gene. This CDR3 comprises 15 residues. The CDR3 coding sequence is TGTGCCAGCAGCACCACTAGCGGGGGTTACTACGAGCAGTACTTC. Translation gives CASSTTSGGYYEQYF.